The rows below give T cell receptor beta chains drawn from one sample of a study of shared clonotypes between healthy human individuals. Profiled with immunoSEQ multiplex PCR; TCRdb holds only in-frame clones, not every one. The profile shows over 950,000 clones, approximately 80% of them singletons. What was sequenced was memory CD4+ T cells from PBMCs. Every receptor here comes from a man between 18 and 29 years old in good health. Some clones in this sample may be carry-over from other donors' samples. The CDR3 runs from the conserved cysteine through the conserved F or W. Rows may omit the clone size; those that give it use once, few, many or a size class.

CDR3: CASSLKPRDRSYEQYF; length: 16; J: TRBJ2-7; size: .; V: TRBV28
CDR3: CSVENQGYEQYF; length: 12; J: TRBJ2-7; size: .; V: TRBV29-1
CDR3: CASSLAGQGAYEQYF; length: 15; J: TRBJ2-7; size: .; V: TRBV7-2
CDR3: CASSLDRVYSNQPQHF; length: 16; J: TRBJ1-5; size: .; V: TRBV18
CDR3: CASRSWDTEAFF; length: 12; J: TRBJ1-1; size: .; V: TRBV6-5
CDR3: CASSLGAEGEQFF; length: 13; J: TRBJ2-1; size: .; V: TRBV11-3
CDR3: CASGLEGRGSDTQYF; length: 15; J: TRBJ2-3; size: .; V: TRBV12-5
CDR3: CASSGGPSSYNEQFF; length: 15; J: TRBJ2-1; size: .; V: TRBV2
CDR3: CASSLMGPGEEKLFF; length: 15; J: TRBJ1-4; size: .; V: TRBV7-9
CDR3: CASSLFLADYNEQFF; length: 15; J: TRBJ2-1; size: .; V: TRBV5-8
CDR3: CASDRDGFSEAFF; length: 13; J: TRBJ1-1; size: .; V: TRBV7-2
CDR3: CASRLLGEQFF; length: 11; J: TRBJ2-1; size: .; V: TRBV2
CDR3: CASSLGSQQFF; length: 11; J: TRBJ2-1; size: .; V: TRBV6-5
CDR3: CASSPTSGGSNEQYF; length: 15; J: TRBJ2-7; size: .; V: TRBV28
CDR3: CASSIIPVRTKETQYF; length: 16; J: TRBJ2-5; size: once; V: TRBV19
CDR3: CASSVDGRGNTEAFF; length: 15; J: TRBJ1-1; size: .; V: TRBV9
CDR3: CASSLYQVSSGNTIYF; length: 16; J: TRBJ1-3; size: once; V: TRBV7-2
CDR3: CASSLRGVNTGELFF; length: 15; J: TRBJ2-2; size: few; V: TRBV28
CDR3: CASSLDPGDTQYF; length: 13; J: TRBJ2-5; size: once; V: TRBV5-8
CDR3: CASSISAGTPNQPQHF; length: 16; J: TRBJ1-5; size: few; V: TRBV19
CDR3: CASAPGQGSYEQYF; length: 14; J: TRBJ2-7; size: .; V: TRBV2
CDR3: CASSPGTASTNEKLFF; length: 16; J: TRBJ1-4; size: .; V: TRBV7-2
CDR3: CASSPGLAGEETQYF; length: 15; J: TRBJ2-5; size: .; V: TRBV5-8
CDR3: CASSHRRNEKLFF; length: 13; J: TRBJ1-4; size: .; V: TRBV28
CDR3: CASSQGSQNTEAFF; length: 14; J: TRBJ1-1; size: few; V: TRBV7-6
CDR3: CASSYQDRVQPQHF; length: 14; J: TRBJ1-5; size: .; V: TRBV6-6
CDR3: CASSQSVNEQYF; length: 12; J: TRBJ2-7; size: once; V: TRBV16
CDR3: CASCPFGEPDTQYF; length: 14; J: TRBJ2-3; size: .; V: TRBV19
CDR3: CASSPGQGSNYGYTF; length: 15; J: TRBJ1-2; size: .; V: TRBV18
CDR3: CASTPLGFRTDTQYF; length: 15; J: TRBJ2-3; size: .; V: TRBV7-9
CDR3: CASPLDPTTTAFF; length: 13; J: TRBJ1-1; size: .; V: TRBV6-6
CDR3: CASSPWTHPNYGYTF; length: 15; J: TRBJ1-2; size: .; V: TRBV6-5
CDR3: CASSSSPGPGYTF; length: 13; J: TRBJ1-2; size: .; V: TRBV5-4
CDR3: CASSPRGQGGIQYF; length: 14; J: TRBJ2-4; size: .; V: TRBV7-9
CDR3: CASTLRGGLANTGELFF; length: 17; J: TRBJ2-2; size: .; V: TRBV27
CDR3: CASSQDDRLGELFF; length: 14; J: TRBJ2-2; size: .; V: TRBV4-1
CDR3: CASSLGSTPSYEQYF; length: 15; J: TRBJ2-7; size: .; V: TRBV5-1
CDR3: CASSLALLAESSYNEQFF; length: 18; J: TRBJ2-1; size: .; V: TRBV5-1
CDR3: CASSPTMGANEQFF; length: 14; J: TRBJ2-1; size: many; V: TRBV18
CDR3: CASSLGGRGRVNTEAFF; length: 17; J: TRBJ1-1; size: .; V: TRBV5-4
CDR3: CASSSQGESYEQYF; length: 14; J: TRBJ2-7; size: few; V: TRBV5-1
CDR3: CAWTRTEAGGYTF; length: 13; J: TRBJ1-2; size: .; V: TRBV30
CDR3: CASSTLRASNYGYTF; length: 15; J: TRBJ1-2; size: .; V: TRBV28
CDR3: CASTPSPDAFWETQYF; length: 16; J: TRBJ2-5; size: .; V: TRBV9
CDR3: CASHRANYGYTF; length: 12; J: TRBJ1-2; size: .; V: TRBV28
CDR3: CASSLAEADTQYF; length: 13; J: TRBJ2-3; size: .; V: TRBV5-1
CDR3: CASSVGLHDRGVATF; length: 15; J: TRBJ1-2; size: .; V: TRBV9
CDR3: CASSTLLNGELFF; length: 13; J: TRBJ2-2; size: .; V: TRBV28
CDR3: CASSASTGAEADTQYF; length: 16; J: TRBJ2-3; size: .; V: TRBV5-1
CDR3: CSGGQKTQYF; length: 10; J: TRBJ2-5; size: .; V: TRBV29-1